This passage covers 17 T cell receptor beta chains from one sample sequenced in a study of cytomegalovirus exposure and HLA in healthy donors. The PCR made use of 60 Vbeta and 13 Jbeta primers. The assay was immunoSEQ multiplex PCR, and TCRdb's table has in-frame clones only and misses some. Of 60,000 to 70,000 clones in the sample, around 78% were seen once. The specimen sequenced was PBMCs. These receptors all stem from a man in his forties or fifties in good health and CMV-seronegative.

The chain carries TRBV12-5 and TRBJ1-5; D may be TRBD1 (6 bases). The V end lost 6 bases, the J end lost 7 bases, and 13 bases lay between the germline ends. Germline-derived CDR1 and CDR2 are LGHNT and FRNRAP. The CDR3 sequence is 13 residues long. Written as DNA, the CDR3 is TGTGCTAGTGGGACGCGCAGGGGACAGCCCCAGCATTTT. Translating it yields CASGTRRGQPQHF.

The rearrangement links TRBV15 to TRBJ1-2; possibly TRBD1 for D (6 bases). The CDR3 totals 15 residues. V gave up 2 bases and J gave up 0 bases, with 10 bases separating them. CDR1 is LNHNV and CDR2 is YYDKDF in the germline V gene (reference sequence). CDR3 sequence reads: CATSRLQGSNYGYTF. The CDR3 DNA follows: TGTGCCACCAGCAGACTTCAGGGGTCTAACTATGGCTACACCTTC.

The chain links TRBV7-8 to TRBJ1-1; D is ambiguous. Germline V lookup: CDR1 SGHVS, CDR2 FQNEAQ. The ends were cut back, 2 bases at V and 7 bases at J, with 14 bases in the middle. The CDR3 runs 14 residues. For the CDR3, the DNA is TGTGCCAGCAGCTTATTGGTAGGGAGCATTGAAGCTTTCTTT. This sequence encodes CASSLLVGSIEAFF. The full variable domain, in which reference TRBV7-8 and TRBJ1-1 provide the parts outside the CDR3, is GAGVSQSPRYKVAKRGQDVALRCDPISGHVSLFWYQQALGQGPEFLTYFQNEAQLDKSGLPSDRFFAERPEGSVSTLKIQRTQQEDSAVYLCASSLLVGSIEAFFGQGTRLTVV.

For this clone: The junction shows a germline mismatch at one end, possibly a read error. The chain carries TRBV7-7 and TRBJ2-1; 11 bases are a match to TRBD1. CDR1 SSHAT and CDR2 FNYEAQ come from the germline V gene (reference sequence). The CDR3 has 17 amino acids. CDR3 DNA: TGTGCTAGCAGCTTACGTCCCGGACAGGGGGCGAACAATGAGCAGTTCTTC. It specifies CASSLRPGQGANNEQFF.

The chain links TRBV27 to TRBJ2-1, with 16 bases that match TRBD2. With 7 bases clipped from V and 13 bases from J, the junction kept 13 bases outside the gene matches. The CDR3 has 16 amino acids. Germline assignment: CDR1 MNHEY and CDR2 SMNVEV (reference sequence). In DNA, the CDR3 is TGTGCCAGCAAAACTGCCGGGACTAGCGGGAGGGCCCCCCAGTTCTTC. Residues: CASKTAGTSGRAPQFF.

J is TRBJ1-1 and V is TRBV5-1, with a weak D call TRBD1 (6 bases). The CDR3 is 15 amino acids. CDR1 is SGHRS, CDR2 YFSETQ, per germline. Trimming took off 3 bases at V and 1 base at J, with 13 bases between the two ends. CDR3 sequence (DNA): TGCGCCAGCAGCTGGAAAGGACAGTCGAACACTGAAGCTTTCTTT. This translates into CASSWKGQSNTEAFF.

The gene calls are TRBV28 and TRBJ1-1; 7 nucleotides align to TRBD1. With 2 bases clipped from V and 8 bases from J, the junction kept 2 bases outside the gene matches. CDR3 length equals 12 residues. Germline lookup yields CDR1 MDHEN and CDR2 SYDVKM. CDR3 nucleotide sequence: TGTGCCAGCAGTTTAGGGACAGAAGAAGCTTTCTTT. This translates into CASSLGTEEAFF.

The rearrangement joins TRBV27 to TRBJ2-7, with TRBD1 matching over 7 bases. With V trimmed by 6 bases and J by 0 bases, 2 bases remained unmatched. The CDR3 sequence is 13 residues long. Germline CDR1 MNHEY, CDR2 SMNVEV (reference sequence). Here the CDR3 DNA reads TGTGCCAGCAGACAGGGGAGCTCCTACGAGCAGTACTTC. Translation gives CASRQGSSYEQYF.

The rearrangement joins TRBV19 to TRBJ1-5; possible D gene TRBD1, 6 bases. This CDR3 is built from 15 residues. The V gene lost 1 base and the J gene lost 3 bases, with 10 bases spanning the gap. Germline V gene data show CDR1 as LNHDA and CDR2 as SQIVND (reference sequence). CDR3 sequence (DNA): TGTGCCAGTAGTATAGGCAGGGGCGACAATCAGCCCCAGCATTTT. Encoded protein: CASSIGRGDNQPQHF.

The chain recombines TRBV28 with TRBJ2-3; 8 bases are a match to TRBD2. Germline lookup yields CDR1 MDHEN and CDR2 SYDVKM. The length of the CDR3 is 16 residues. V shed 6 bases, J shed 1 base, and the junction held 9 bases outside the gene matches. CDR3 sequence reads: CASSTGLVWGTDTQYF. The CDR3 DNA follows: TGTGCCAGCAGCACGGGACTAGTTTGGGGCACAGATACGCAGTATTTT.

This chain links TRBV5-1 with TRBJ2-3, with D perhaps TRBD2 (7 bases). CDR3 size: 16 residues. Trimming took 4 bases from V and 2 from J, leaving 17 bases between them. Germline V lookup: CDR1 SGHRS, CDR2 YFSETQ. The CDR3 DNA reads TGCGCCAGCAGCCAGGGAGGGGGGCGGGTCACAGATACGCAGTATTTT. Translation gives CASSQGGGRVTDTQYF.

The table lists this clone with a few counts. The rearrangement uses TRBV4-3 and TRBJ2-1; the D gene is possibly TRBD1 (5 bases). Germline-derived CDR1 and CDR2 are LGHNA and YSLEER. The CDR3 loop spans 16 amino acids. V lost 0 bases and J 6 bases, leaving 15 bases between the germline ends. The CDR3 protein is CASSQDGQVRGNEQFF. The DNA of the CDR3 is TGCGCCAGCAGCCAAGATGGGCAGGTAAGGGGCAATGAGCAGTTCTTC.

V gene TRBV5-1 combines with J gene TRBJ2-7, with D possibly TRBD1 on 6 matching bases. The CDR3 covers 16 residues. Germline V gene sequence: CDR1 SGHRS, CDR2 YFSETQ. V was trimmed by 1 base and J by 4 bases, leaving 18 bases between them. The CDR3 loop is CASSLLGVQGKYEQYF. CDR3 bases: TGCGCCAGCAGCTTGCTGGGAGTGCAGGGGAAGTACGAGCAGTACTTC. The full variable domain, its missing parts supplied by reference TRBV5-1 and TRBJ2-7, is KAGVTQTPRYLIKTRGQQVTLSCSPISGHRSVSWYQQTPGQGLQFLFEYFSETQRNKGNFPGRFSGRQFSNSRSEMNVSTLELGDSALYLCASSLLGVQGKYEQYFGPGTRLTVT.

The chain has TRBV23-1 and TRBJ2-1, with a weak D call TRBD2 (6 bases). TRBV23-1 is an open reading frame whose function is uncertain. The CDR3 runs 14 residues. V was cut by 0 bases and J by 5 bases, with 8 bases left in between. CDR3 loop: CASSQSGGNNEQFF. The DNA of the CDR3 is TGCGCCAGCAGTCAATCCGGGGGAAACAATGAGCAGTTCTTC.

This clone has just a few counts. The CDR3 loop is CASSYSESEAFF. The CDR3 coding sequence is TGTGCCAGCAGTTACAGTGAGTCTGAAGCTTTCTTT. V and J are TRBV2 and TRBJ1-1; no clear D. The length of the CDR3 is 12 residues. Germline assignment: CDR1 SNHLY and CDR2 FYNNEI. Trimming removed 5 bases from V and 6 bases from J, with 10 bases in between. Full variable domain (remainder filled in from reference TRBV2 and TRBJ1-1): EPEVTQTPSHQVTQMGQEVILRCVPISNHLYFYWYRQILGQKVEFLVSFYNNEISEKSEIFDDQFSVERPDGSNFTLKIRSTKLEDSAMYFCASSYSESEAFFGQGTRLTVV.

DNA for the CDR3: TGTGCCAGCAGCTCGGCCGGGTTAACCTACAATGAGCAGTTCTTC. It codes for CASSSAGLTYNEQFF. The genes are TRBV11-3 and TRBJ2-1; D gene unclear. Trimming stripped 4 bases from V and 2 bases from J, with 12 bases between. The CDR3 covers 15 residues. Germline loops: CDR1 SGHNT, CDR2 YENEEA.

This clone is a singleton in its sample. The V call is TRBV4-1, the J call TRBJ2-7; 8 positions match TRBD2. This CDR3 has 14 amino acids. Per germline, CDR1 MGHRA and CDR2 YSYEKL. V shed 4 bases, J shed 0 bases, and the junction held 2 bases outside the gene matches. Here the CDR3 reads CASSPSGLSYEQYF. CDR3 sequence (DNA): TGCGCCAGCAGCCCTAGCGGGCTCTCCTACGAGCAGTACTTC.